This TCR beta chain was captured in a study of blood T cell repertoires in COVID-19. Sequenced by immunoSEQ multiplex PCR; TCRdb stores in-frame clones only, minus some. This sample has approximately 230,000 clones, with around nine tenths found just once. V was shortened by 4 bases and J by 4 bases, with 16 bases between the two germline ends. The CDR3 runs to 15 residues. The germline gives CDR1 SEHNR, CDR2 FQNEAQ (reference sequence). The sequence was obtained from a woman in her forties who had recovered from COVID-19. The chain has TRBV7-9 and TRBJ2-5, with a possible D match to TRBD2 (6 bases). Sequenced sample: peripheral blood. In DNA form, the CDR3 reads TGTGCCAGCAGCTACCCCGGCGGCGGGATAGAGACCCAGTACTTC. Its protein product is CASSYPGGGIETQYF.